This T cell receptor beta chain appears in the sequencing data of a study of chemoradiotherapy in HPV16-positive cancers. Overall study findings and caveats: Candidate HPV-specific clones and E7-related TCR motifs grew in tumor during treatment. HPV-responsive T-cell expansion during chemoradiotherapy was linked to improved recurrence-free survival in HPV16-positive patients.

For this clone: The target antigen is unknown.

Repeated repertoire sampling spanned the course of chemoradiotherapy. Looked up from germline, CDR1 is SEHNR and CDR2 is FQNEAQ (reference sequence). Trimming removed 4 bases at V and 3 bases at J, with 13 bases between. This CDR3 comprises 14 residues. The assay was immunoSEQ multiplex PCR, and TCRdb's table has in-frame clones only and misses some. Altogether some 7,000 clones are present, around 90% being singletons, with the ten largest covering 3.5% to 4.5%. This material was obtained from a patient who underwent chemoradiotherapy. This receptor was taken from a human donor with HPV-associated anogenital cancer. The gene calls are TRBV7-9 and TRBJ2-7; D is perhaps TRBD2 (6 bases). Here the CDR3 DNA reads TGTGCCAGCAGCTCCCAGACTAGTCGCTACGAGCAGTACTTC. This translates into CASSSQTSRYEQYF.